One and the same sample provided the 16 T cell receptor beta chains below, sequenced in a study of blood T cell dynamics during melanoma immunotherapy (dated by TCRdb to 2018 to 2020). The sample's time point, from its label and the paper: week 3, after first cycle of checkpoint inhibitor. To prepare the library, the immunoSEQ multiplex PCR assay was applied. This immuneACCESS table, as held by TCRdb, lists in-frame sequences with V and J called but not all clones. Of the missing ones, under half trace to an unresolved V gene in checked studies; the others have no known cause. The sample includes 3,500 to 5,000 clones, with about 88% observed a single time. Jointly, the top ten make up about 4% of the sample. The source was blood, collected from a patient treated with checkpoint blockade. Receptors were obtained from a human donor with melanoma.

The chain couples TRBV6-6 to TRBJ1-4, with D possibly matching TRBD1 (6 bases). V gave up 5 bases and J gave up 2 bases, with 15 bases separating them. There are 16 residues in the CDR3. Germline V CDR1 and CDR2: MNHNY, SVGAGI (reference sequence). DNA for the CDR3: TGTGCCAGCAGTCGGACAGCGCGACCGACTAATGAAAAACTGTTTTTT. It yields the protein CASSRTARPTNEKLFF.

The chain has TRBV6-4 and TRBJ1-2, with 8 bases lining up with TRBD1. CDR1 is MRHNA, CDR2 SNTAGT, per germline. The CDR3 extends over 14 amino acids. With V trimmed by 2 bases and J by 5 bases, 4 bases remained unmatched. Written as DNA, the CDR3 is TGTGCCAGCAGTGACCTTGACAGGGGTTATGGCTACACCTTC. Translating gives CASSDLDRGYGYTF.

This chain connects TRBV6-5 to TRBJ1-5; D unresolved. Germline values: CDR1 MNHEY, CDR2 SVGAGI. Trimming took off 6 bases at V and 4 bases at J, with 7 bases between the two ends. The CDR3 extends over 12 amino acids. Written as DNA, the CDR3 is TGTGCCAGCAGAACCACTAATCAGCCCCAGCATTTT. It encodes CASRTTNQPQHF.

The CDR3, as DNA: TGTGCCAGTAGTCCGGGACTGTCCTCTGGGGCCAACGTCCTGACTTTC. This encodes CASSPGLSSGANVLTF. V and J are TRBV19 and TRBJ2-6; perhaps TRBD2 as D (6 bases). This CDR3 has 16 residues. V lost 5 bases and J 0 bases, leaving 11 bases between the germline ends. The V gene's germline CDR1 is LNHDA and CDR2 SQIVND (reference sequence).

This clone was seen only a few times. V is TRBV5-6 and J is TRBJ1-2; 9 nucleotides align to TRBD1. V lost 3 bases to trimming and J lost 7 bases; unmatched junction nucleotides: 4. The CDR3 has 13 residues. The germline gives CDR1 SGHDT, CDR2 YYEEEE. The CDR3 reads CASSWDRAGGYTF. The CDR3, as DNA: TGTGCCAGCAGCTGGGACAGGGCGGGTGGCTACACCTTC.

The chain uses TRBV5-3 and TRBJ1-3; D uncertain. TRBV5-3 has ORF status, its function being uncertain. V lost 1 base to trimming and J lost 9 bases, with 20 bases between them. This CDR3 region has 16 residues. The CDR3 DNA sequence: TGTGCCAGAAGCTTGATTTATTGGCAAGGGTTCGGCACCATATATTTT. Translation: CARSLIYWQGFGTIYF.

The CDR3 region is CASSYSGLAGVYNEQFF. CDR3 nucleotide sequence: TGTGCCAGCAGCTACTCGGGACTAGCGGGAGTCTACAATGAGCAGTTCTTC. The chain joins TRBV2 to TRBJ2-1, with 14 bases aligning to TRBD2. Looked up from germline, CDR1 is SNHLY and CDR2 is FYNNEI. V gave up 6 bases and J gave up 3 bases; unmatched junction bases: 7. The CDR3 loop spans 17 amino acids.

This sequence joins TRBV7-9 and TRBJ1-6; D perhaps matches TRBD1 (6 bases). CDR1 and CDR2 from the germline V gene are SEHNR and FQNEAQ (reference sequence). The CDR3 covers 16 residues. Trimming removed 1 base at V and 6 bases at J, with 13 bases between. The CDR3 loop reads CASSLVSGGGNSPLHF. CDR3 DNA sequence: TGTGCCAGCAGCTTAGTCTCGGGGGGCGGTAATTCACCCCTCCACTTT.

The CDR3 sequence is CASRFHRDRGSPLHF. DNA for the CDR3: TGTGCCAGCAGATTTCACCGGGACAGAGGTTCACCCCTCCACTTT. This chain uses TRBV6-1 with TRBJ1-6; 7 bases line up with TRBD1. V shed 6 bases, J shed 9 bases, and the junction held 11 bases outside the gene matches. There are 15 residues in the CDR3. CDR1 is MNHNS, CDR2 SASEGT, per germline.

The rearrangement uses TRBV6-1 and TRBJ2-5; D may correspond to TRBD1 or TRBD2 (6 bases each). CDR3 length equals 12 residues. Trimming removed 8 bases at V and 6 bases at J, with 13 bases between. The germline CDR1 and CDR2 sequences are MNHNS and SASEGT. CDR3 nucleotide sequence: TGTGCCAGCCGCAAGGGGGGACAGACCCAGTACTTC. Translating it yields CASRKGGQTQYF.

The V call is TRBV7-9, the J call TRBJ2-7; TRBD1 matches 9 bases. Germline trimming cut 4 bases from V and 13 bases from J; bases unmatched to any gene: 5. The CDR3 runs to 11 residues. Germline V CDR1 and CDR2: SEHNR, FQNEAQ (reference sequence). Here the CDR3 DNA reads TGTGCCAGCAGCTGGATGGACAGGGGATACTTC. This gives the protein CASSWMDRGYF.

The CDR3: CASSPGQGGIGEKLFF. Written as DNA, the CDR3 is TGTGCCAGCTCACCGGGACAGGGAGGTATAGGTGAAAAACTGTTTTTT. The chain has TRBV18 and TRBJ1-4, with TRBD1 identical over 9 bases. Germline V gene sequence: CDR1 KGHSH, CDR2 LQKENI. The V and J ends lost 3 bases and 7 bases, in that order; junction bases with no gene match: 9. CDR3 size: 16 residues.

The chain couples TRBV11-2 to TRBJ1-4, with D hard to call. The germline CDR1 and CDR2 sequences are SGHAT and FQNNGV. V was clipped by 0 bases and J by 3 bases, with 5 bases between them. The CDR3 is 14 amino acids. The CDR3, as DNA: TGTGCCAGCAGCTTAGACGGAGCTAATGAAAAACTGTTTTTT. Its translation: CASSLDGANEKLFF. The full variable domain, its missing parts supplied by reference TRBV11-2 and TRBJ1-4, is EAGVAQSPRYKIIEKRQSVAFWCNPISGHATLYWYQQILGQGPKLLIQFQNNGVVDDSQLPKDRFSAERLKGVDSTLKIQPAKLEDSAVYLCASSLDGANEKLFFGSGTQLSVL.

This clone was observed a handful of times. This chain links TRBV7-2 with TRBJ2-7; D may be TRBD1 (6 bases). Germline V gene sequence: CDR1 SGHTA, CDR2 FQGNSA. The CDR3 is 15 residues long. V was clipped by 4 bases and J by 2 bases, with 15 bases between them. The CDR3 protein is CASSSSRGATYEQYF. In nucleotides, the CDR3 is TGTGCCAGCAGCTCATCCAGGGGAGCTACCTACGAGCAGTACTTC.

The chain couples TRBV15 to TRBJ2-1; either TRBD1 or TRBD2 may fit D (6 bases each). Trimming left V 1 base short and J 5 bases short, with 18 bases between. The length of the CDR3 is 17 residues. Germline CDR1 is LNHNV and CDR2 is YYDKDF (reference sequence). The CDR3 spells CATSRGGGLRDNNEQFF. The CDR3, as DNA: TGTGCCACCAGCAGAGGAGGGGGGTTGCGGGACAACAATGAGCAGTTCTTC.

V and J are TRBV13 and TRBJ2-7; 7 bases are a match to TRBD1. CDR1 and CDR2 from the germline V gene are PRHDT and FYEKMQ (reference sequence). V lost 6 bases, J lost 5 bases, and 7 bases stayed unmatched. The CDR3 extends over 13 amino acids. Here the CDR3 DNA reads TGTGCCAGCAGTGAACAGGGGTTCAACGAGCAGTACTTC. This codes for CASSEQGFNEQYF.